This T cell receptor beta chain was sequenced for a study of human T cells and chemical hapten exposure. Study summary: Yields of TCR per sample differed, chiefly owing to small differences in pooled library volume.

Study conclusions and caveats: TCRs exceeding a frequency of 1 in 1000 stayed unchanged under DPC sensitization.

This clonotype appeared many times. Antigen specificity is unknown. Time point described: healthy volunteer bleed at 2 weeks. Extraction yielded total RNA from whole blood (unfractionated). Germline V CDR1 and CDR2: WNHNN, SYGVQD (reference sequence). J lost 1 base, V lost 5 bases, and 18 bases had no gene match. The CDR3 extends over 19 amino acids. Each cDNA molecule in the library carried unique molecular identifiers. In the authors' workflow: The number of TCRs in each sample had a median of approximately 90,000 and spanned about 23,224 to 690,600. Each CDR3 protein is one row after TCRdb ran MiXCR on the RACE reads. For this entry, the V and J calls and clone size follow TCRdb and not the study's own pipeline. The sample shows some 93,000 distinct CDR3 sequences, approximately 9% of them seen only once.

Sequencing was done on a sample of whole blood. This sequence was found in a female donor in good health. Some clones in this sample may be carry-over from other donors' samples. The genes are TRBV10-1 and TRBJ2-3; 7 nucleotides align to TRBD2. The CDR3: CASSPGARSSSGRTDTQYF. As DNA, the CDR3 is TGCGCCAGCAGTCCCGGGGCCCGATCCTCTAGCGGCCGCACAGATACGCAGTATTTT.